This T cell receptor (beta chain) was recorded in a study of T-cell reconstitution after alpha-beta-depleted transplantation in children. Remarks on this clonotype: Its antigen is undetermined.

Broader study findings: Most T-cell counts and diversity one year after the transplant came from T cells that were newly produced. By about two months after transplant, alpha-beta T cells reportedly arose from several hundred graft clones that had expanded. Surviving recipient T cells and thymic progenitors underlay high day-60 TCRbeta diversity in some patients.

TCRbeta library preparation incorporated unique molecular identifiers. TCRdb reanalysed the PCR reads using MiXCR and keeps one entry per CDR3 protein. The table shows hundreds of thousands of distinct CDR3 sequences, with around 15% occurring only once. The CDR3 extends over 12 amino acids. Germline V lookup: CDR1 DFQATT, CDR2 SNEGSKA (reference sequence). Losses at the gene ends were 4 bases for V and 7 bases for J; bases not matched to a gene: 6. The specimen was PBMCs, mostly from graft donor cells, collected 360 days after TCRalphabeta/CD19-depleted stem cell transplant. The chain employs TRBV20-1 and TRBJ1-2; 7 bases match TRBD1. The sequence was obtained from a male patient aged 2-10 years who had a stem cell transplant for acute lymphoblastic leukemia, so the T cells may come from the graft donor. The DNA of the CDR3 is TGCAGTGCTAAACCGACAGGGTCTGGCTACACCTTC. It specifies CSAKPTGSGYTF.